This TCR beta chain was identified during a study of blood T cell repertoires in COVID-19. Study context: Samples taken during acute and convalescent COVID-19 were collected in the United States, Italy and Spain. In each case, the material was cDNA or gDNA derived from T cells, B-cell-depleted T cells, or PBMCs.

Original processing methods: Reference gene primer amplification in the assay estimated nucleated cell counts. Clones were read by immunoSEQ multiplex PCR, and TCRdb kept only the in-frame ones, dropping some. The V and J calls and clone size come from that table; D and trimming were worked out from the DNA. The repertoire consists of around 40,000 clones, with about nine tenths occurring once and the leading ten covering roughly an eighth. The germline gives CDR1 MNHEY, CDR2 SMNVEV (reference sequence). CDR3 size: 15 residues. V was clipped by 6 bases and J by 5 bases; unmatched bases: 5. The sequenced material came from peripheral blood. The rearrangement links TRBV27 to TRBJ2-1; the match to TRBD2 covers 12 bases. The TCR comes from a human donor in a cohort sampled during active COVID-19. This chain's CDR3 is CASRGLAGGNNEQFF. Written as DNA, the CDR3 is TGTGCCAGCAGAGGTCTAGCGGGGGGGAACAATGAGCAGTTCTTC.